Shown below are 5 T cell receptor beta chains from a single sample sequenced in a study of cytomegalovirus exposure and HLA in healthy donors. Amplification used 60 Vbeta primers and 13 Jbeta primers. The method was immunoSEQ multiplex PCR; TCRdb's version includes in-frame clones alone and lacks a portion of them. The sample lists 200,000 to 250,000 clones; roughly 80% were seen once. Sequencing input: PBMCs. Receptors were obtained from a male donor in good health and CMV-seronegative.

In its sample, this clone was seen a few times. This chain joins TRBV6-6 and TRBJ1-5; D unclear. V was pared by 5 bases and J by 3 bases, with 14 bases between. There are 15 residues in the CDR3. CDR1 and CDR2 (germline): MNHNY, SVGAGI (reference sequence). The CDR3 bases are TGTGCCAGCAGTGGCTTGGGCTATAACAATCAGCCCCAGCATTTT. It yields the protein CASSGLGYNNQPQHF.

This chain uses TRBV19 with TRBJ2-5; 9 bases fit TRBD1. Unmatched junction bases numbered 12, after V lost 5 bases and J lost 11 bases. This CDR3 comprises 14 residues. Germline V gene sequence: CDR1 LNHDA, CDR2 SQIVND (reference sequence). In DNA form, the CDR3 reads TGTGCCAGTAGTCCGGGACAGGGAGCGGTGGAGCAGTACTTC. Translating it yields CASSPGQGAVEQYF.

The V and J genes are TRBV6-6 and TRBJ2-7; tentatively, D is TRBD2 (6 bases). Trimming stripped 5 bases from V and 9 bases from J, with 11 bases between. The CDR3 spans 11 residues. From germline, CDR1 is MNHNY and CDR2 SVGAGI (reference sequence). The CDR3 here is CASSPSEGQYF. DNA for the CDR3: TGTGCCAGCAGTCCCTCGGAGGGGCAGTACTTC.

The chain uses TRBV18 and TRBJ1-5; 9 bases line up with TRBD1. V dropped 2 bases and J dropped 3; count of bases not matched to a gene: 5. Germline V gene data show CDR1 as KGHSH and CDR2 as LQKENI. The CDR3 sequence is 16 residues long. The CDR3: CASSPAGQGINQPQHF. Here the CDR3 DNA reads TGTGCCAGCTCACCAGCCGGACAGGGGATCAATCAGCCCCAGCATTTT.

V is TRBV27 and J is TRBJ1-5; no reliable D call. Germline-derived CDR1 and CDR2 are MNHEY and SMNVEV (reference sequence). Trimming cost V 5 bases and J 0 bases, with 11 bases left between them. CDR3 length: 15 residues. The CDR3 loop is CASSKTEYSNQPQHF. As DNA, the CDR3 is TGTGCCAGCAGTAAAACGGAGTATAGCAATCAGCCCCAGCATTTT.